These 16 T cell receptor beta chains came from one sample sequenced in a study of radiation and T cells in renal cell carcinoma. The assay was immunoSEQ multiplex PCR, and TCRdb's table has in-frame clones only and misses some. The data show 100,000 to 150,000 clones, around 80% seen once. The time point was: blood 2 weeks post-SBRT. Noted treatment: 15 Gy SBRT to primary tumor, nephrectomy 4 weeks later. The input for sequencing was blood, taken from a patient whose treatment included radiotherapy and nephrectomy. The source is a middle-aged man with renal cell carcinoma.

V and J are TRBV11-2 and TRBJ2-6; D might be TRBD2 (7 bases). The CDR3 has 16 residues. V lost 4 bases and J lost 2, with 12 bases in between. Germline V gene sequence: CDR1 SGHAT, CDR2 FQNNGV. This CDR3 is CASSSLGGPGANVLTF. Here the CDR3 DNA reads TGTGCCAGCAGCTCCCTGGGGGGGCCTGGGGCCAACGTCCTGACTTTC. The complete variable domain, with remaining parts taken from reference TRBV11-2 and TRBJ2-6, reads EAGVAQSPRYKIIEKRQSVAFWCNPISGHATLYWYQQILGQGPKLLIQFQNNGVVDDSQLPKDRFSAERLKGVDSTLKIQPAKLEDSAVYLCASSSLGGPGANVLTFGAGSRLTVL.

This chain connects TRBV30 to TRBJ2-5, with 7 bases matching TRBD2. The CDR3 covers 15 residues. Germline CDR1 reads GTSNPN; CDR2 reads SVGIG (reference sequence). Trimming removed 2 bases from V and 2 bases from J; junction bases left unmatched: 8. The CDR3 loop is CAWSHLAARQETQYF. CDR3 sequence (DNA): TGTGCCTGGAGTCACCTAGCGGCCCGGCAAGAGACCCAGTACTTC. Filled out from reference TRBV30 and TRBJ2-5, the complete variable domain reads SQTIHQWPATLVQPVGSPLSLECTVEGTSNPNLYWYRQAAGRGLQLLFYSVGIGQISSEVPQNLSASRPQDRQFILSSKKLLLSDSGFYLCAWSHLAARQETQYFGPGTRLLVL.

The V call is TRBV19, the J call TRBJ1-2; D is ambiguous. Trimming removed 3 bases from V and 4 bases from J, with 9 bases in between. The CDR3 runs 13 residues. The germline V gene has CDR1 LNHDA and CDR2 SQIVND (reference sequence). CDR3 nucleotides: TGTGCCAGTAGTATGGACGTCGTCTATGGCTACACCTTC. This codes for CASSMDVVYGYTF.

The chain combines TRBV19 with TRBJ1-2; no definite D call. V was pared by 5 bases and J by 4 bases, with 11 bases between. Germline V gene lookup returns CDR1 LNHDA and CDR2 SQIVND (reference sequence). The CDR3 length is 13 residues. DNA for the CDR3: TGTGCCAGTAGTGAGGGTGGACTCTATGGCTACACCTTC. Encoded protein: CASSEGGLYGYTF. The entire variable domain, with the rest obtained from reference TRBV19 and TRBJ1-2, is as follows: DGGITQSPKYLFRKEGQNVTLSCEQNLNHDAMYWYRQDPGQGLRLIYYSQIVNDFQKGDIAEGYSVSREKKESFPLTVTSAQKNPTAFYLCASSEGGLYGYTFGSGTRLTVV.

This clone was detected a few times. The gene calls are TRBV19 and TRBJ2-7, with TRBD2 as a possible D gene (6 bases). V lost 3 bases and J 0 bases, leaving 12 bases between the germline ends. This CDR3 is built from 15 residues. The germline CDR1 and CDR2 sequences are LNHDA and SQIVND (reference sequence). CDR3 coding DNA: TGTGCCAGTAGTATGTCGGGACTGAGCTCCTACGAGCAGTACTTC. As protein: CASSMSGLSSYEQYF.

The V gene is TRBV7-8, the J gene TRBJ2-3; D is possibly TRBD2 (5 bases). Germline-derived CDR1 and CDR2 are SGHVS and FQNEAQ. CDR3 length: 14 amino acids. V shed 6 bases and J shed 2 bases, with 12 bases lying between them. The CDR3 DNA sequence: TGTGCCAGCAGACTAGGGTCCTTCACAGATACGCAGTATTTT. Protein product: CASRLGSFTDTQYF.

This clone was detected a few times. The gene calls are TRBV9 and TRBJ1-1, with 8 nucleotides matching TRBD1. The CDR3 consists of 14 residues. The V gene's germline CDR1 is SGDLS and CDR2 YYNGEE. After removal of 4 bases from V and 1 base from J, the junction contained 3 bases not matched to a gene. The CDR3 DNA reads TGTGCCAGCAGCAGGACAGGGTCGAACACTGAAGCTTTCTTT. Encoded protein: CASSRTGSNTEAFF.

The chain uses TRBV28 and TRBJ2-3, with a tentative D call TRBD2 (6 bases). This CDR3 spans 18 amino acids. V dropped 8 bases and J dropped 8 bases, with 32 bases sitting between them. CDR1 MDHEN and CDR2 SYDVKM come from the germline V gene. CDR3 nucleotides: TGTGCCAGCGGCCAATCGAAAACACACCGGGACTGGGTGGGTACGCAGTATTTT. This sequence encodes CASGQSKTHRDWVGTQYF.

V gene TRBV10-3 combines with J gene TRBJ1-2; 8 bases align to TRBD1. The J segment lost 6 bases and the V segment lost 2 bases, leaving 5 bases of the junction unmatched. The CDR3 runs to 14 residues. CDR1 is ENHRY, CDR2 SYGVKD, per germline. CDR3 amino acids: CAISEDRGSDGYTF. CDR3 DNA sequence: TGTGCCATCAGTGAGGACAGGGGCTCCGATGGCTACACCTTC.

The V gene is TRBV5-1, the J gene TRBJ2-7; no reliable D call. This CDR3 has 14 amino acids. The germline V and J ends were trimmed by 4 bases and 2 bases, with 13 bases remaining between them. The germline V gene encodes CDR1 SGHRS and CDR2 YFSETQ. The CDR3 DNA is TGCGCCAGCAGCCCTAATCCGGTCACCTACGAGCAGTACTTC. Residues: CASSPNPVTYEQYF.

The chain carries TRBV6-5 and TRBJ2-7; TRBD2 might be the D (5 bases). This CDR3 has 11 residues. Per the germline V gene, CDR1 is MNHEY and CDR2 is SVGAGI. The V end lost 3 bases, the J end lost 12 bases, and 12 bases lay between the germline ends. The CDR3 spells CASSYGGGLYF. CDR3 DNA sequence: TGTGCCAGCAGTTATGGCGGAGGTTTGTACTTC.

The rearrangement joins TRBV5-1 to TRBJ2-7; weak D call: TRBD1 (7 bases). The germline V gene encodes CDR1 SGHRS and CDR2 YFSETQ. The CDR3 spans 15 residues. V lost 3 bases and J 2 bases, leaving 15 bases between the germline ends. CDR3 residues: CASSSHQGGAYEQYF. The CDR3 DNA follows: TGCGCCAGCAGCTCCCACCAGGGGGGCGCCTACGAGCAGTACTTC.

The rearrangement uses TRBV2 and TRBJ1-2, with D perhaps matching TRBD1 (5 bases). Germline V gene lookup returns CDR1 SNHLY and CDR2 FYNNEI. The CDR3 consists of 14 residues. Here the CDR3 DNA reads TGTACATATGGCCAGGGTGCAGCTAACTATGGCTACACCTTC. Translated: CTYGQGAANYGYTF.

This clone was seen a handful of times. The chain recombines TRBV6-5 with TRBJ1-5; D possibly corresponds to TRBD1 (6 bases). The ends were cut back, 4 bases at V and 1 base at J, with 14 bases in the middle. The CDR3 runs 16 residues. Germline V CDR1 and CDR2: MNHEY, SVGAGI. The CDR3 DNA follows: TGTGCCAGCAGTTCCTATAGGACAGCGAGCAATCAGCCCCAGCATTTT. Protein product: CASSSYRTASNQPQHF.

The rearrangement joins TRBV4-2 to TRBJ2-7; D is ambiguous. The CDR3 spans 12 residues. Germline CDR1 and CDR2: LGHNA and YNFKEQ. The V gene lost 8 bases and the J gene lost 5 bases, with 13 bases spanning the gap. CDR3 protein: CASAKERDEQYF. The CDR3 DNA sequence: TGTGCCAGCGCGAAGGAAAGGGACGAGCAGTACTTC.

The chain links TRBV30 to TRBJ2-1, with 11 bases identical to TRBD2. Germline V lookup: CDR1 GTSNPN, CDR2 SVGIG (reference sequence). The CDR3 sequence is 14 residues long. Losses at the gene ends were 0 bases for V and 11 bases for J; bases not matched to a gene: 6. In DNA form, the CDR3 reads TGTGCCTGGAGTGTACCCCCGACTAGCGGGAAGCAGTTCTTC. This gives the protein CAWSVPPTSGKQFF.